Listed below are T cell receptor beta chains from one sample, sequenced in a study of blood T cell repertoires in COVID-19. This table comes from immunoSEQ multiplex PCR, and its TCRdb copy is limited to in-frame clones, with some not included. This table has approximately 73,000 clones, roughly nine tenths appearing once. Sample: peripheral blood. Receptors were obtained from a woman aged 55-69 years with acute or convalescent COVID-19. Each CDR3 is given without its conserved first and last residue. Clone size is not always given. Where it is, it says once, few, many or a class for expanded clones.

V gene,clone size,CDR3 protein
TRBV28,-,ATATDQGSEKLF
TRBV4-2,-,ASSHQGLAGPKNTGELF
TRBV6-1,-,ASSELAGGPGEQF
TRBV2,-,ASSKTGSFSGNTIY
TRBV18,-,ASSPPGHPGANVLT
TRBV25-1,once,ASSVRSGGQETQY
TRBV28,once,ASSKAGGQNIQY
TRBV28,-,ASSLGGGFGDEQF
TRBV5-4,-,ASSPPGQEKLF
TRBV6-2/TRBV6-3,-,ASSLTGTGLGETQY
TRBV7-9,-,ASSFRVQEKLF
TRBV29-1,-,SGGGGLAGGYEQY
TRBV18,-,ASSPGTASYEQY
TRBV11-3,-,ASSPLRTDTQY
TRBV3-1/TRBV3-2,once,ASSQGGYEQY
TRBV28,once,ASRQVGYEQY
TRBV14,-,ASSRTGHNEKLF
TRBV5-4,-,ASSSTGGTDTQY
TRBV13,-,ASSQGVGTPTGELF
TRBV9,-,ASSVRGLTNEKLF
TRBV2,-,ASETGGNSYEQY
TRBV5-1,-,ASSPSGQGQQNTEAF
TRBV7-2,-,ASSLGTGGSGELF
TRBV12-3/TRBV12-4,-,ASALGPETEAF
TRBV30,-,AWSVGDSGNQPQH
TRBV30,once,AWSVRGNTIY
TRBV10-3,-,AISDRLAGGTGELF
TRBV16,few,ASSRNREGAEKLF
TRBV27,-,ASSALRATNEKLF
TRBV18,-,ASSPGGYEKLF
TRBV7-9,-,ASSNSGGVRYEQY
TRBV6-5,-,ASSSQGTYNEQF
TRBV30,-,AWSVRTSGDPWSYNEQF
TRBV6-2/TRBV6-3,-,ASSYGREYEQY
TRBV4-2,-,ASSLEGVRTGSNSPLH
TRBV4-1,-,ASSPGESTGIIGYGYT
TRBV7-2,-,ASSLDPVAAYEQY